Following are 20 T cell receptor beta chains from one sample sequenced in a study of blood T cells in healthy people across ages. A second PCR, run for about 7 to 11 cycles, used a sample-barcoded 5' primer plus a J-beta primer mix. Via MiXCR, TCRdb re-called the 5' RACE reads, giving one row per CDR3 protein. The sample includes hundreds of thousands of distinct CDR3 sequences, 58% of them seen just once. Sequenced sample: blood. The receptors were gathered from a man aged 60 to 69 in good health.

A note on this clonotype: This may be a read error, as it is one base from a much larger clone. The limits of the CDR3 on the DNA are not certain, so only TCRdb's listed CDR3 is given. The chain couples TRBV20-1 to TRBJ2-1; the D call TRBD2 from the table was never checked on the DNA. Per germline, CDR1 DFQATT and CDR2 SNEGSKA (reference sequence). The CDR3 has 16 residues if both end residues are counted. This chain's CDR3 is CSARVAGGAGYNERFF.

This clonotype occurred many times. This rearrangement joins TRBV11-3 to TRBJ2-1; D may correspond to TRBD1 or TRBD2 (6 bases each). CDR1 and CDR2 (germline): SGHNT, YENEEA. The V end lost 0 bases, the J end lost 5 bases, and 11 bases lay between the germline ends. This CDR3 is 15 amino acids long. CDR3 sequence reads: CASSLEQGGNNEQFF. DNA for the CDR3: TGTGCCAGCAGCTTAGAACAGGGAGGAAACAATGAGCAGTTCTTC. Full variable domain (rest looked up from reference TRBV11-3 and TRBJ2-1): EAGVVQSPRYKIIEKKQPVAFWCNPISGHNTLYWYLQNLGQGPELLIRYENEEAVDDSQLPKDRFSAERLKGVDSTLKIQPAELGDSAVYLCASSLEQGGNNEQFFGPGTRLTVL.

The chain has TRBV5-1 and TRBJ1-2; TRBD1 agrees at 9 bases. CDR3 length: 18 amino acids. Germline CDR1 reads SGHRS; CDR2 reads YFSETQ. V was clipped by 2 bases and J by 5 bases; unmatched bases: 16. The CDR3 here is CASSLTPGQGLLGYGYTF. For the CDR3, the DNA is TGCGCCAGCAGCTTAACCCCGGGACAGGGTTTGCTTGGATATGGCTACACCTTC.

This clonotype has just a few counts. The V gene is TRBV29-1, the J gene TRBJ1-1; D remains unclear. CDR1 is SQVTM and CDR2 is ANQGSEA in the germline V gene. V lost 8 bases and J lost 6, with 25 bases in between. This CDR3 is built from 15 residues. The CDR3 DNA reads as TGCAGCATCGCCGGCGCCGCTGGGGAAGGACCTGAAGCTTTCTTT. This sequence encodes CSIAGAAGEGPEAFF.

Written as DNA, the CDR3 is TGTGCCAGCAGCCAAGAGACAGTCTGGGGAGGCTACACCTTC. Translated: CASSQETVWGGYTF. V gene TRBV3-1 combines with J gene TRBJ1-2; a weak D match, TRBD1 (5 bases). CDR3 length: 14 amino acids. With 0 bases removed from V and 8 bases from J, the gap between germline ends came to 13 bases. CDR1 and CDR2 from the germline V gene are LGHDT and YNNKEL (reference sequence).

The J gene is TRBJ1-5, the V gene TRBV5-5; 11 bases map to TRBD1. The CDR3 is made up of 15 amino acids. Germline trimming cut 4 bases from V and 6 bases from J; bases unmatched to any gene: 6. CDR1 is SGHKS, CDR2 YYEKEE, per germline (reference sequence). CDR3 sequence reads: CASSRTGGVPQPQHF. Written as DNA, the CDR3 is TGTGCCAGCAGCCGGACAGGGGGCGTTCCTCAGCCCCAGCATTTT.

The rearrangement joins TRBV12-3 or TRBV12-4 to TRBJ1-2; D is unclear. CDR3 length: 15 amino acids. V dropped 6 bases and J dropped 3 bases, with 17 bases sitting between them. The CDR3 sequence is CASSPIMAGHYGYTF. Here the CDR3 DNA reads TGTGCCAGCAGCCCGATTATGGCTGGCCACTATGGCTACACCTTC.

This chain connects TRBV28 to TRBJ2-1; perhaps D is TRBD1 or TRBD2 (7 bases each). This CDR3 region has 15 residues. V lost 7 bases to trimming and J lost 6 bases, with 19 bases between them. The germline CDR1 and CDR2 sequences are MDHEN and SYDVKM. The CDR3 coding sequence is TGTGCCAGCATCCAGGGGGGGTTGTATGGCAATGAGCAGTTCTTC. This sequence encodes CASIQGGLYGNEQFF.

Note on this clonotype: Being one base from a much bigger clone, this may be a read error. The chain carries TRBV6-1 and TRBJ2-7, with D possibly TRBD2 on 6 matching bases. The CDR3 sequence is 14 residues long. V shed 5 bases and J shed 3 bases, with 14 bases lying between them. Germline CDR1 and CDR2: MNHNS and SASEGT. In nucleotides, the CDR3 is TGTGCCAGCAGTCAAGACGGAGGGCACTACGAGCAGTACTTC. It specifies CASSQDGGHYEQYF.

The chain recombines TRBV5-6 with TRBJ2-2; weak D call: TRBD1 (6 bases). V lost 0 bases, J lost 3 bases, and 12 bases lay in between. Germline V gene lookup returns CDR1 SGHDT and CDR2 YYEEEE. The CDR3 has 16 amino acids. The DNA of the CDR3 is TGTGCCAGCAGCTTGGACCCAGGACAGTACACCGGGGAGCTGTTTTTT. Residues: CASSLDPGQYTGELFF.

V and J are TRBV5-1 and TRBJ2-5, with 9 positions matching TRBD1. The J call may be incorrect, as the DNA end agrees better with TRBJ2-7. Germline assignment: CDR1 SGHRS and CDR2 YFSETQ. The CDR3 runs to 13 residues. The CDR3 is CASSSRQGDEQYF. The CDR3 DNA reads TGCGCCAGCAGCTCTAGACAGGGGGACGAGCAGTACTTC.

In the case of this clonotype: The germline gene is not matched at one end of the junction; a read error may be the cause. CDR3 amino acids: CASSEPGAALSYERYF. The DNA for the CDR3 is TGTGCCAGCAGTGAACCGGGGGCAGCCCTCTCCTACGAGCGGTACTTC. The chain links TRBV25-1 to TRBJ2-7; D is possibly TRBD1 or TRBD2 (6 bases each). The CDR3 sequence is 16 residues long. CDR1 is MGHDK, CDR2 SYGVNS, per germline.

V gene TRBV7-8 combines with J gene TRBJ2-6, with D perhaps matching TRBD2 (6 bases). Deletions cut 7 bases from V and 0 bases from J, with 16 bases between. This CDR3 is built from 17 residues. Germline V gene data show CDR1 as SGHVS and CDR2 as FQNEAQ. DNA for the CDR3: TGTGCCAGCACCGGCCCGGGACTCGCCTCTGGGGCCAACGTCCTGACTTTC. It yields the protein CASTGPGLASGANVLTF.

The V call is TRBV29-1, the J call TRBJ1-1; D is undetermined. V was clipped by 6 bases and J by 8 bases, with 16 bases between them. Germline CDR1 reads SQVTM; CDR2 reads ANQGSEA. CDR3 size: 12 residues. CDR3 nucleotide sequence: TGCAGCGTCCGACCCGGGGTCAGCGAAGCTTTCTTT. As protein: CSVRPGVSEAFF.

The V and J genes are TRBV4-1 and TRBJ1-3, with 8 positions matching TRBD1. The length of the CDR3 is 18 residues. CDR1 is MGHRA and CDR2 is YSYEKL in the germline V gene. The trim removed 1 base at V and 2 bases at J, leaving 10 bases unmatched. CDR3 in amino acids: CASSQGTLAGGTGNTIYF. Here the CDR3 DNA reads TGCGCCAGCAGCCAAGGTACCTTGGCAGGGGGCACTGGAAACACCATATATTTT.

The CDR3 loop is CASSVIYGYTF. The CDR3 region has the DNA TGTGCCAGCAGCGTCATCTATGGCTACACCTTC. The rearrangement links TRBV12-3 or TRBV12-4 to TRBJ1-2; D unresolved. CDR3 size: 11 residues. Trimming shortened V by 6 bases and J by 4 bases, and 6 bases separated the two germline ends.

The chain recombines TRBV20-1 with TRBJ1-1; no firm D call. Between the trimmed V and J ends, which lost 7 bases and 2 bases, there was a span of 11 bases. This CDR3 spans 12 amino acids. The germline CDR1 and CDR2 sequences are DFQATT and SNEGSKA (reference sequence). The CDR3 DNA is TGCAGTGGGGGAGCTATTAACACTGAAGCTTTCTTT. The encoded protein is CSGGAINTEAFF.

V is TRBV27 and J is TRBJ1-2; no clear D. V shed 8 bases and J shed 3 bases, with 7 bases lying between them. The CDR3 consists of 11 residues. Looked up from germline, CDR1 is MNHEY and CDR2 is SMNVEV (reference sequence). In DNA, the CDR3 is TGTGCCAGCGGCAACTACTATGGCTACACCTTC. Protein product: CASGNYYGYTF.

The V call is TRBV20-1, the J call TRBJ1-1; D gene uncertain. The CDR3 runs 11 residues. Trimming pared 1 base from V and 6 bases from J, leaving 6 bases between. CDR1 is DFQATT, CDR2 SNEGSKA, per germline (reference sequence). The CDR3 coding sequence is TGCAGTGCTAGAGGGACCGCTGAAGCTTTCTTT. Its translation is CSARGTAEAFF.

The V and J genes are TRBV20-1 and TRBJ2-7, with 13 bases identical to TRBD2. The V gene end was trimmed by 6 bases and the J gene end by 7 bases; junction bases not matched to a gene: 6. This CDR3 spans 13 amino acids. Germline CDR1 reads DFQATT; CDR2 reads SNEGSKA (reference sequence). The CDR3 sequence: CSATSGGAGEQYF. In DNA, the CDR3 is TGCAGTGCAACTAGCGGGGGGGCCGGGGAGCAGTACTTC.